Listed here are 29 T cell receptor beta chains from one sample, sequenced in a study of shared clonotypes between healthy human individuals. Produced via immunoSEQ multiplex PCR; TCRdb's table is partial and in-frame only. Here the sample spans about 340,000 clones, roughly 80% being singletons. The sample was memory CD4+ T cells sorted from blood. Noted subset: CD45RA-negative fraction. The receptors here all came from a man aged 30-40 years in good health.

This clone has more than one count but fewer than ten. The chain links TRBV28 to TRBJ2-7; D uncertain. Germline V lookup: CDR1 MDHEN, CDR2 SYDVKM. V lost 6 bases, J lost 4 bases, and 13 bases lay in between. The CDR3 sequence is 13 residues long. As DNA, the CDR3 is TGTGCCAGCAGCGGATTAGATCAGTACGAGCAGTACTTC. It encodes CASSGLDQYEQYF.

The CDR3 DNA reads TGTGCCAGCAGGTCTAGCGGGAGTCATCTCAATGAGCAGTTCTTC. Amino acids: CASRSSGSHLNEQFF. The chain employs TRBV28 and TRBJ2-1; 10 bases are shared with TRBD2. J lost 6 bases, V lost 6 bases, and 8 bases had no gene match. The germline CDR1 and CDR2 sequences are MDHEN and SYDVKM. This CDR3 has 15 residues.

The chain has TRBV7-2 and TRBJ1-1, with 9 bases that match TRBD1. V lost 4 bases to trimming and J lost 11 bases; unmatched junction nucleotides: 8. The CDR3 consists of 13 residues. Germline V gene lookup returns CDR1 SGHTA and CDR2 FQGNSA. CDR3 sequence (DNA): TGTGCCAGCAGCTCCTTACAGGGGGCGCGGGCTTTCTTT. Translated, it gives CASSSLQGARAFF.

The chain uses TRBV5-1 and TRBJ2-7; 8 bases are shared with TRBD1. The V gene end was trimmed by 2 bases and the J gene end by 3 bases; junction bases not matched to a gene: 16. In germline, CDR1 is SGHRS, CDR2 YFSETQ. This CDR3 has 18 residues. The CDR3 protein is CASSLGQGTGSSRYEQYF. The CDR3 coding sequence is TGCGCCAGCAGCTTAGGACAGGGTACTGGGTCCTCTCGCTACGAGCAGTACTTC.

This clone showed up just once. V and J are TRBV18 and TRBJ2-6, with D perhaps matching TRBD1 (5 bases). V was trimmed by 3 bases and J by 0 bases, leaving 15 bases between them. The CDR3 consists of 18 residues. Germline values: CDR1 KGHSH, CDR2 LQKENI. CDR3 in amino acids: CASSPIYEGDSGANVLTF. The CDR3 DNA reads TGTGCCAGCTCACCGATCTACGAAGGGGACTCTGGGGCCAACGTCCTGACTTTC.

The chain joins TRBV28 to TRBJ1-2, with TRBD1 identical over 8 bases. The CDR3 is 14 residues long. With 10 bases clipped from V and 0 bases from J, the junction kept 7 bases outside the gene matches. Per germline, CDR1 MDHEN and CDR2 SYDVKM. The CDR3 coding sequence is TGTGCCATCAAGGACAGGGACCCTAACTATGGCTACACCTTC. This translates into CAIKDRDPNYGYTF.

V usage is TRBV10-2 and J usage is TRBJ1-1, with D perhaps TRBD1 (6 bases). CDR3 length: 15 residues. V dropped 7 bases and J dropped 2 bases, with 17 bases sitting between them. From germline, CDR1 is WSHSY and CDR2 SAAADI. In DNA, the CDR3 is TGCGCCAGCATCCACAGGGTGAGGTCAAACACTGAAGCTTTCTTT. As protein: CASIHRVRSNTEAFF.

The chain is built from TRBV11-2 and TRBJ2-1; 10 bases are a match to TRBD2. Germline CDR1 and CDR2: SGHAT and FQNNGV. The CDR3 has 15 amino acids. The V and J ends lost 5 bases and 8 bases, in that order; junction bases with no gene match: 9. CDR3 sequence reads: CASSPASGSAHEQFF. In nucleotides, the CDR3 is TGTGCCAGCAGCCCGGCTAGCGGGAGTGCCCATGAGCAGTTCTTC.

The chain has TRBV5-6 and TRBJ2-7, with TRBD2 identical over 7 bases. CDR3 length: 12 amino acids. CDR1 and CDR2 (germline): SGHDT, YYEEEE. The J segment lost 7 bases and the V segment lost 1 base, leaving 2 bases of the junction unmatched. CDR3 bases: TGTGCCAGCAGCTTGCGGCGGGGGGAGCAGTACTTC. It yields the protein CASSLRRGEQYF. Based on the CDR3 plus reference TRBV5-6 and TRBJ2-7, the full variable domain is DAGVTQSPTHLIKTRGQQVTLRCSPKSGHDTVSWYQQALGQGPQFIFQYYEEEERQRGNFPDRFSGHQFPNYSSELNVNALLLGDSALYLCASSLRRGEQYFGPGTRLTVT.

The genes are TRBV18 and TRBJ1-1, with D unclear. This CDR3 comprises 14 residues. V lost 1 base, J lost 0 bases, and 6 bases lay in between. CDR1 and CDR2 from the germline V gene are KGHSH and LQKENI. The DNA of the CDR3 is TGTGCCAGCTCACCACGGACGGTGAACACTGAAGCTTTCTTT. Its translation: CASSPRTVNTEAFF. The full variable domain, completed using reference TRBV18 and TRBJ1-1, is NAGVMQNPRHLVRRRGQEARLRCSPMKGHSHVYWYRQLPEEGLKFMVYLQKENIIDESGMPKERFSAEFPKEGPSILRIQQVVRGDSAAYFCASSPRTVNTEAFFGQGTRLTVV.

This chain links TRBV29-1 with TRBJ2-1; the D gene is possibly TRBD2 (7 bases). Germline-derived CDR1 and CDR2 are SQVTM and ANQGSEA. Trimming stripped 3 bases from V and 4 bases from J, with 10 bases between. CDR3 size: 13 residues. CDR3 region: CSVEGGPYNEQFF. The CDR3 bases are TGCAGCGTTGAGGGGGGGCCTTACAATGAGCAGTTCTTC.

This clone was seen a few times. The rearrangement uses TRBV11-2 and TRBJ1-1; TRBD1 might be the D (5 bases). CDR1 is SGHAT and CDR2 is FQNNGV in the germline V gene. The CDR3 is made up of 14 amino acids. Trimming pared 5 bases from V and 0 bases from J, leaving 10 bases between. The CDR3 DNA follows: TGTGCCAGCAGCCGGGGCGACGTGAACACTGAAGCTTTCTTT. This sequence encodes CASSRGDVNTEAFF.

At least ten counts were recorded for this clone. J is TRBJ2-7 and V is TRBV28, with 9 bases identical to TRBD2. The CDR3 spans 18 residues. Trimming took 3 bases from V and 6 from J; bases not matched to a gene: 18. Germline values: CDR1 MDHEN, CDR2 SYDVKM. The CDR3 sequence is CASSFAWRVPAGGREQYF. Here the CDR3 DNA reads TGTGCCAGCAGTTTTGCCTGGAGGGTCCCAGCGGGAGGACGCGAGCAGTACTTC. Using reference TRBV28 and TRBJ2-7 for the parts outside the CDR3, the full variable domain is DVKVTQSSRYLVKRTGEKVFLECVQDMDHENMFWYRQDPGLGLRLIYFSYDVKMKEKGDIPEGYSVSREKKERFSLILESASTNQTSMYLCASSFAWRVPAGGREQYFGPGTRLTVT.

This clone was counted only a few times. The chain has TRBV6-1 and TRBJ1-5, with a possible D match to TRBD1 (6 bases). This CDR3 has 16 residues. V shed 6 bases and J shed 1 base, with 16 bases lying between them. Germline assignment: CDR1 MNHNS and CDR2 SASEGT. The CDR3 region has the DNA TGTGCCAGCAGGGAAACAGGGTGGGTCAGCAATCAGCCCCAGCATTTT. Translated, it gives CASRETGWVSNQPQHF.

The gene calls are TRBV5-6 and TRBJ2-5; unclear D gene. The CDR3 runs to 11 residues. Germline values: CDR1 SGHDT, CDR2 YYEEEE. Trimming cost V 4 bases and J 5 bases, with 6 bases left between them. The CDR3 nucleotides are TGTGCCAGCAGCAGGTTGGAGACCCAGTACTTC. This sequence encodes CASSRLETQYF.

This clone was observed a handful of times. The V call is TRBV19, the J call TRBJ1-5, with 7 bases that match TRBD1. Germline CDR1 is LNHDA and CDR2 is SQIVND (reference sequence). This CDR3 has 13 residues. Unmatched junction bases numbered 7, after V lost 8 bases and J lost 6 bases. CDR3 in DNA: TGTGCCAGTGGGGCGACAGGGCTTCAGCCCCAGCATTTT. Encoded protein: CASGATGLQPQHF.

This chain links TRBV7-8 with TRBJ2-7, with 7 nucleotides matching TRBD1. This CDR3 is built from 16 residues. The V segment lost 1 base and the J segment 0 bases; nucleotides outside the gene matches: 6. The V gene's germline CDR1 is SGHVS and CDR2 FQNEAQ. Written as DNA, the CDR3 is TGTGCCAGCAGCTTAGGGGGACAGATGAGCTCCTACGAGCAGTACTTC. This gives the protein CASSLGGQMSSYEQYF.

The V call is TRBV10-3, the J call TRBJ2-7; 9 positions match TRBD1. Trimming took 2 bases from V and 2 from J; bases not matched to a gene: 4. In germline, CDR1 is ENHRY, CDR2 SYGVKD. The CDR3 length is 15 residues. CDR3 region: CAISERTGVAYEQYF. CDR3 coding DNA: TGTGCCATCAGTGAGAGGACAGGGGTAGCCTACGAGCAGTACTTC.

This clone turned up a few times. The CDR3 protein is CASSVEEVGGYTF. The CDR3 DNA reads TGTGCCAGCAGCGTAGAGGAGGTGGGTGGCTACACCTTC. The chain links TRBV9 to TRBJ1-2; D is undetermined. The CDR3 sequence is 13 residues long. Trimming pared 0 bases from V and 7 bases from J, leaving 10 bases between. Germline loops: CDR1 SGDLS, CDR2 YYNGEE. Filled out from reference TRBV9 and TRBJ1-2, the complete variable domain reads DSGVTQTPKHLITATGQRVTLRCSPRSGDLSVYWYQQSLDQGLQFLIQYYNGEERAKGNILERFSAQQFPDLHSELNLSSLELGDSALYFCASSVEEVGGYTFGSGTRLTVV.

The gene calls are TRBV5-6 and TRBJ2-3, with D perhaps TRBD1 (6 bases). V lost 3 bases, J lost 4 bases, and 12 bases lay in between. The CDR3 extends over 14 amino acids. Per the germline V gene, CDR1 is SGHDT and CDR2 is YYEEEE. This chain's CDR3 is CASSYVTGSDTQYF. The CDR3 DNA follows: TGTGCCAGCAGCTACGTGACAGGTTCAGATACGCAGTATTTT.

In this sample, this clone turned up a few times. The chain links TRBV28 to TRBJ1-1, with a possible D match to TRBD1 (5 bases). Trimming cost V 7 bases and J 4 bases, with 10 bases left between them. The CDR3 has 12 residues. CDR1 and CDR2 (germline): MDHEN, SYDVKM. This chain's CDR3 is CASKLRVTEAFF. The CDR3, as DNA: TGTGCCAGCAAACTCAGGGTCACTGAAGCTTTCTTT.

The rearrangement links TRBV7-2 to TRBJ1-1, with unresolved D. CDR1 SGHTA and CDR2 FQGNSA come from the germline V gene. Trimming shortened V by 7 bases and J by 10 bases, and 13 bases separated the two germline ends. This CDR3 is built from 11 residues. Here the CDR3 reads CASTRPFRAFF. The DNA of the CDR3 is TGTGCCAGCACCCGGCCGTTTAGAGCTTTCTTT.

The chain is built from TRBV28 and TRBJ2-5; D unclear. Between the trimmed V and J ends, which lost 10 bases and 2 bases, there was a span of 8 bases. Germline values: CDR1 MDHEN, CDR2 SYDVKM. This CDR3 is built from 11 residues. CDR3 residues: CATWAQETQYF. CDR3 coding DNA: TGTGCCACCTGGGCTCAAGAGACCCAGTACTTC. The full variable domain, in which reference TRBV28 and TRBJ2-5 provide the parts outside the CDR3, is DVKVTQSSRYLVKRTGEKVFLECVQDMDHENMFWYRQDPGLGLRLIYFSYDVKMKEKGDIPEGYSVSREKKERFSLILESASTNQTSMYLCATWAQETQYFGPGTRLLVL.

The chain couples TRBV6-4 to TRBJ2-2; 11 bases fit TRBD1. CDR1 and CDR2 from the germline V gene are MRHNA and SNTAGT. The CDR3 totals 15 residues. V shed 6 bases and J 4 bases; nucleotides not matched to a gene: 4. The CDR3 loop is CASRGTGGVTGELFF. CDR3 coding DNA: TGTGCCAGCAGGGGGACAGGGGGTGTCACCGGGGAGCTGTTTTTT.

This clone was observed a handful of times. V usage is TRBV28 and J usage is TRBJ2-1, with D perhaps TRBD2 (6 bases). In germline, CDR1 is MDHEN, CDR2 SYDVKM. The V end was cut by 6 bases, the J end by 5 bases, with 14 bases between. CDR3 size: 14 residues. In nucleotides, the CDR3 is TGTGCCAGCAGAACCCGGGGGACTGACAATGAGCAGTTCTTC. This gives the protein CASRTRGTDNEQFF.

The CDR3 coding sequence is TGCGCCAGCAGCTTGGCCGGGACAGGGGCAGAGACCCAGTACTTC. Its protein is CASSLAGTGAETQYF. V gene TRBV5-1 combines with J gene TRBJ2-5; 10 nucleotides align to TRBD1. The CDR3 runs 15 residues. Trimming at V came to 0 bases and at J to 4 bases, leaving 3 bases not matched to a gene. Germline loops: CDR1 SGHRS, CDR2 YFSETQ.

The chain joins TRBV7-3 to TRBJ2-1, with 8 bases identical to TRBD1. CDR3 length equals 15 residues. CDR1 SGHTA and CDR2 FQGTGA come from the germline V gene. V dropped 5 bases and J dropped 2; count of bases not matched to a gene: 5. In nucleotides, the CDR3 is TGTGCCAGCAGCGTAGACAGGGGAACCTACAATGAGCAGTTCTTC. Protein product: CASSVDRGTYNEQFF.

This clone was detected only once. V and J are TRBV7-9 and TRBJ2-4; D might be TRBD1 (6 bases). The germline V gene has CDR1 SEHNR and CDR2 FQNEAQ (reference sequence). V lost 5 bases, J lost 1 base, and 12 bases lay in between. This CDR3 has 15 residues. The CDR3 sequence: CASSPQGYAKNIQYF. CDR3 DNA sequence: TGTGCCAGCAGCCCACAGGGTTACGCCAAAAACATTCAGTACTTC. The full variable domain, in which reference TRBV7-9 and TRBJ2-4 provide the parts outside the CDR3, is DTGVSQNPRHKITKRGQNVTFRCDPISEHNRLYWYRQTLGQGPEFLTYFQNEAQLEKSRLLSDRFSAERPKGSFSTLEIQRTEQGDSAMYLCASSPQGYAKNIQYFGAGTRLSVL.

The rearrangement joins TRBV9 to TRBJ1-5; 10 nucleotides align to TRBD1. The CDR3 totals 14 residues. Germline CDR1 reads SGDLS; CDR2 reads YYNGEE. After removal of 2 bases from V and 7 bases from J, the junction contained 3 bases not matched to a gene. As DNA, the CDR3 is TGTGCCAGCAGCGTGGGGACAGGGGACCAGCCCCAGCATTTT. Amino acid sequence: CASSVGTGDQPQHF.